This T cell receptor beta chain was found in a study of cytomegalovirus exposure and HLA in healthy donors (TCRdb year 2017). A note on the overall study: According to an earlier analysis of 587 of the donors, 200 million or so T cells yielded over 90 million unique TCR beta sequences and about 300 Gb of sequence data. Among 398 genotyped donors of the cohort, an average of roughly 230,000 unique TCR beta nucleotide sequences was sequenced per donor, of which roughly 18% were non-productive. To study patterns of TCR occurrence, a later analysis re-analyzed previously published TCR beta repertoires from several hundred donors and added high-resolution HLA genotyping. The study aimed to test whether cataloging public T cell receptors could reveal signatures of past pathogen exposure. Using immunosequencing, the study profiled T cell repertoires from approximately 700 subjects and related those repertoires to cytomegalovirus serostatus. A later genetic analysis used genome-wide SNP genotypes for about 65% of the 666 donors, treating that subset as a discovery cohort. To predict cytomegalovirus infection status, the study combined high-throughput TCR immunosequencing, statistical association of individual TCRs with disease status, and machine learning. In the later analysis, no new phenotypic data were used to find candidate immune exposures; instead, reliance was placed on TCR beta sequences and their occurrence across donors. Besides the first cohort of roughly 700 subjects, a separate validation cohort made up of 120 different subjects was used. Donor age, sex, ethnicity and CMV serostatus were compiled together with the repertoire data. To decide whether each TCR beta V gene segment behaved as functional or pseudogenic, an earlier analysis of over 500 of the donors relied on high-throughput TCR beta sequencing. An early release that covered fewer than 800 HLA-typed donors contained approximately 300 gigabases of sequencing data and 65 million to 100 million unique TCR sequences. Because of strong linkage in the cohort, 4 to 6 DR-DQ haplotypes were treated as single units for association and clustering. The genetic ancestry cluster associated with self-reported Caucasian donors included 65% to 90% of the roughly 400 genotyped donors. Typing coverage differed by locus: A, B, C, DRB1 and DQB1 were typed in about 629-630 donors, DQA1 in roughly 500, DPA1 in some 600, and DPB1 in 472. HLA typing covered class I and class II loci at four-digit resolution. Every repertoire in the discovery cohort had been generated on one and the same sequencing platform.

On the study overall, not on this receptor specifically: A few of the identified cytomegalovirus-associated TCR beta chains were confirmed in vitro to be specific for cytomegalovirus antigens. A total of 164 TCR beta chains were listed by the study as associated with cytomegalovirus. At a false discovery rate of 0.05, a later analysis linked approximately 18,000 TCR beta sequences to specific HLA alleles. According to a later analysis, most CMV-associated TCR beta chains appeared to be HLA-restricted, and the HLA associations seemed to be driven largely by CMV exposure. In a later analysis, the rate of TCR association differed among HLA loci, with DRB1 alleles having the most associated TCRs and HLA-C alleles having the fewest. Some IMGT-functional V segments, including TRBV6-2 and TRBV6-3, could not be told apart with the 87-base-pair reads, so those segments were excluded. An association between a missense DCLRE1C variant and V-gene and J-gene trimming of TCR beta chains was found in a later genetic analysis and replicated in an independent cohort. The authors suggested that the approach could potentially be extended to other disease states and immunological phenotypes. A further reported finding was that TCR beta sequences accurately predicted the HLA-A and HLA-B alleles for most subjects in the first cohort. Assigning TCR associations to individual alleles was difficult when HLA alleles, especially DR and DQ, strongly co-occurred. The only immune exposure information available for the cohort was CMV serostatus. Compared with the roughly 710-donor mean, donors in an Asian-associated ancestry cluster had fewer N-insertions in productive TCRs, according to a later genetic analysis. Because HLA typing was missing for some donors at each locus, association tests included only the typed subset. Correlated functional status among segregating V segments might reflect linkage disequilibrium, but an unknown experimental factor could not be ruled out. A cluster of highly shared sequence variants was judged likely to represent a technical artifact of the sequencing pipeline. The earlier analysis of approximately 590 of the donors excluded approximately 15 rarely observed V segments, including chromosome 9 orphons, because counts were too low. Broadly in line with IMGT annotations, most TCR beta V segments showed up in productive rearrangements about 90% or about 30% of the time in an earlier analysis of 587 of the donors. In both the original and validation cohorts, the classifier was reported to diagnose cytomegalovirus status with high specificity and sensitivity. Roughly uniform sequencing depth across donors was assumed in presence/absence analyses, although this assumption may not hold. Across donors, most TCR sequences were observed very rarely, whereas some public TCRs were present in many individuals. In this cohort, only TCR beta chains were sequenced, and detectable features were limited by the absence of alpha or paired-chain data. Several of the top co-occurrence clusters appeared to be linked to parvovirus B19, influenza, CMV and Epstein-Barr virus, according to a later analysis. In a later analysis, HLA-associated TCR beta chains were found to be more clonally expanded and to have lower generation probabilities than equally common non-associated chains.

From its cysteine to its phenylalanine, the CDR3 spans 14 amino acids. The kept DNA is CDR3 alone, 42 bases in frame from the first base. Sequences SGHNT (CDR1) and YENEEA (CDR2) are obtained from the germline V gene. Compared with germline, V lacks 3 bases and J lacks 7 bases; bases without a gene match: 6. In total, 500 to 700 healthy bone marrow donors made up the cohort. At the time of sampling, every cohort member was nominally healthy, though immune exposures that went unrecorded were likely present. The donor was CMV seronegative and belonged to the group of more than 300 seronegative cohort members. Each donor provided a peripheral blood sample, and peripheral blood mononuclear cells were used for TCR beta sequencing. The Qiagen DNeasy Blood Extraction Kit was used to extract genomic DNA from the blood cell samples. Remarks on this clone: It has no known antigen specificity. Base qualities are missing; no much larger clone stands one base away.

The library was prepared using the immunoSEQ multiplex PCR assay. For the multiplex PCR, a mixture combining 60 forward primers for TCR Vbeta segments and 13 reverse primers for TCR Jbeta segments was used. The CDR3 region of rearranged TCR beta genes was amplified from genomic DNA with a multiplex PCR assay. The amplified TCR beta libraries were sequenced on the Illumina HiSeq System as 87-base-pair reads. The study's own analysis went as follows. A later analysis tallied approximately 87 million unique TCR beta chains across the 610 or so repertoires, and approximately 11 million of those chains were shared by two or more donors. A nearest-neighbor algorithm error-corrected the raw reads and collapsed the reads into unique sequences, merging closely related sequences to remove PCR and sequencing errors. Alignment of CDR3 sequences to IMGT reference sequences was used to assign V, D and J gene segments. For a sequence to be retained, at least a six-nucleotide match to both a V gene segment and a J gene segment was required. Rearrangements were called productive when the CDR3 lacked stop codons and stayed in frame with V and J; all others were non-productive. Following IMGT convention, CDR3 was defined as the stretch from the second conserved V-encoded cysteine to the conserved J-encoded phenylalanine. The earlier analysis of about 620 of the donors excluded sequences that lacked an unambiguous match to a single V gene segment. In an earlier analysis of 450 to 750 of the donors, a V segment was called functional when productive rearrangements were above 56.7%, and segregating when the standard deviation between donors exceeded 5%. A statistical classification framework was built to diagnose cytomegalovirus status from the catalog of TCR beta chain sequences. In a later analysis, TCR nucleotide sequences were compared against IMGT/GENE-DB human TR gene sequences so that V and J genes could be assigned. The TCRdist pipeline was used in a later analysis to assign CDR3 sequences and most-parsimonious VDJ recombination scenarios. A later analysis defined each TCR beta chain by its CDR3 amino acid sequence plus V-gene family, and excluded reads lacking a unique V-gene family. To address suspected cross-contamination and a sequencing artifact, a later analysis removed roughly 580 highly shared, low-generation-probability nucleotide sequences. A later analysis calculated a clonal expansion index for each public chain from normalized within-repertoire ranks of inferred template counts. In a later analysis, generation probabilities were computed using a VDJ recombination model fitted to out-of-frame rearrangements, and the results were checked against IGoR. In a later analysis, hypergeometric tests were used to score TCR-TCR, TCR-HLA and TCR-CMV co-occurrence, with a repertoire-size bias correction applied to TCR pairs. False discovery rates were estimated in a later analysis by permuting HLA or CMV assignments 20 times. In a later analysis, co-occurring TCRs were grouped using DBSCAN, and TCRdist sequence similarity was added for clustering within HLA-allele-positive subsets. Repertoires with fewer than 30,000 or more than 120,000 public chains, plus five repertoires with anomalous nucleotide sharing, were excluded from co-occurrence clustering. The immuneACCESS repertoire file appears here via TCRdb, limited to in-frame rearrangements. These files lack a portion of the clones; in checked studies, under half of the deficit traces to unresolved V genes, and the cause of the others is not known. V and J calls and clone size come straight from that table; D and trimming were deduced from the DNA. This sample holds about 150,000 clones; 65% to 75% were observed only once. Approximately 2.8% of the sample goes to the ten largest clones.

This TCR was recovered from a man in his late teens or twenties in good health and CMV-seronegative. Sample: PBMCs. This sequence uses TRBV11-3 and TRBJ1-1, and TRBD1 aligns with 9 junction nucleotides. The nucleotides are TGTGCCAGCAGCTTGGGAGGGGACAGGGATGAAGCTTTCTTT. It specifies CASSLGGDRDEAFF.